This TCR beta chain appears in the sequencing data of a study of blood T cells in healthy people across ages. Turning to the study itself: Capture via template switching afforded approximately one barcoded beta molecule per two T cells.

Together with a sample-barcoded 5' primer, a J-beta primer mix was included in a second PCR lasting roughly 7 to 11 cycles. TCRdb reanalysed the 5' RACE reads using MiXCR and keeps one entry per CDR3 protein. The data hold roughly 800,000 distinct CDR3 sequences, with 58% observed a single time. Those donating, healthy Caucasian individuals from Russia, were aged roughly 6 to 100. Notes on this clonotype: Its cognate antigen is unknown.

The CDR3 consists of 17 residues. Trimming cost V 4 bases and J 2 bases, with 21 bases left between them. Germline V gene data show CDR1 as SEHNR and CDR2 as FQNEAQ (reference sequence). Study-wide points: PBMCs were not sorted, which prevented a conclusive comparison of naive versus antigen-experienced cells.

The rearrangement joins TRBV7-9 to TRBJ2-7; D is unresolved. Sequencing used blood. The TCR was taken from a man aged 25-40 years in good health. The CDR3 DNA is TGTGCCAGCAGCTCGCTAGGAGCACTGGTCCCAACCTACGAGCAGTACTTC. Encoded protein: CASSSLGALVPTYEQYF.